One and the same sample provided the 22 T cell receptor beta chains below, sequenced in a study of blood T cell repertoires in COVID-19. Sequencing used immunoSEQ multiplex PCR; TCRdb keeps in-frame clones, though not all of them. The data contain 25,000 to 35,000 clones, about 89% of them singletons. Sequencing input: peripheral blood. The receptors were sampled from a human donor in a cohort sampled during active COVID-19.

The sample holds one count of this clone. The V call is TRBV27, the J call TRBJ2-7, with TRBD1 identical over 10 bases. The V gene's germline CDR1 is MNHEY and CDR2 SMNVEV (reference sequence). The V gene end was trimmed by 7 bases and the J gene end by 2 bases; junction bases not matched to a gene: 5. This CDR3 region has 14 residues. CDR3 nucleotide sequence: TGTGCCAGCACCCTAGGACAGGGGGCCTACGAGCAGTACTTC. It is translated as CASTLGQGAYEQYF.

This chain joins TRBV5-5 and TRBJ1-2, with 8 bases that match TRBD1. Trimming took 3 bases from V and 6 from J; bases not matched to a gene: 7. CDR3 length equals 14 residues. Germline V CDR1 and CDR2: SGHKS, YYEKEE (reference sequence). The CDR3 is CASSWRTGSDGYTF. The CDR3 coding sequence is TGTGCCAGCAGCTGGAGGACAGGGAGCGATGGCTACACCTTC.

The genes are TRBV5-1 and TRBJ2-3, with a weak D call TRBD2 (5 bases). The CDR3 loop spans 14 amino acids. V lost 5 bases and J 1 base, leaving 11 bases between the germline ends. The germline gives CDR1 SGHRS, CDR2 YFSETQ. CDR3 protein: CASREGLGTDTQYF. Here the CDR3 DNA reads TGCGCCAGCAGAGAGGGCTTAGGCACAGATACGCAGTATTTT.

Written as DNA, the CDR3 is TGTGCCAGCAGCCGGACTGGTCCCTTCCATTCCGACAATGAGCAGTTCTTC. Its protein product is CASSRTGPFHSDNEQFF. J is TRBJ2-1 and V is TRBV3-1 (or the pseudogene TRBV3-2); a possible D gene is TRBD2 (5 bases). The CDR3 is made up of 17 amino acids. V dropped 4 bases and J dropped 5 bases, with 21 bases sitting between them. Germline CDR1 LGHDT, CDR2 YNNKEL (reference sequence).

The V and J genes are TRBV28 and TRBJ1-1; maybe TRBD1 (5 bases). V was trimmed by 5 bases and J by 10 bases, leaving 11 bases between them. The CDR3 is 11 amino acids. Per germline, CDR1 MDHEN and CDR2 SYDVKM. CDR3 nucleotides: TGTGCCAGCAGTAAAGGGAGGGGAGCTTTCTTT. The encoded protein is CASSKGRGAFF.

The chain employs TRBV27 and TRBJ2-2, with 12 positions matching TRBD2. Germline trimming cut 4 bases from V and 2 bases from J; bases unmatched to any gene: 2. Germline V gene sequence: CDR1 MNHEY, CDR2 SMNVEV (reference sequence). The CDR3 has 16 amino acids. CDR3 amino acids: CASSWTSGTNTGELFF. The DNA of the CDR3 is TGTGCCAGCAGTTGGACTAGCGGGACCAACACCGGGGAGCTGTTTTTT.

This rearrangement joins TRBV4-3 to TRBJ1-4; 8 positions match TRBD1. The germline CDR1 and CDR2 sequences are LGHNA and YSLEER. This CDR3 spans 15 amino acids. After removal of 4 bases from V and 4 bases from J, the junction contained 5 bases not matched to a gene. CDR3 coding DNA: TGCGCCAGCAGCCCGGGACAGGCTAGTAATGAAAAACTGTTTTTT. Protein sequence: CASSPGQASNEKLFF.

The chain is built from TRBV3-1 (or the pseudogene TRBV3-2) and TRBJ1-5, with 7 bases fitting TRBD1. CDR1 LGHDT and CDR2 YNNKEL come from the germline V gene (reference sequence). V shed 1 base and J 6 bases; nucleotides not matched to a gene: 3. The CDR3 loop spans 14 amino acids. The CDR3 DNA reads TGTGCCAGCAGCCAAGGAGGGGGCGGTCAGCCCCAGCATTTT. Protein product: CASSQGGGGQPQHF.

The J gene is TRBJ1-2, the V gene TRBV2; TRBD1 matches at 10 bases. The CDR3 spans 15 residues. Germline CDR1 is SNHLY and CDR2 is FYNNEI. Trimming at V came to 5 bases and at J to 3 bases, leaving 6 bases not matched to a gene. DNA for the CDR3: TGTGCCAGCAGTAACGGACAGGGGGGCGACTATGGCTACACCTTC. This codes for CASSNGQGGDYGYTF.

On this clone: Likely a read error: the CDR3 ends without its conserved phenylalanine or tryptophan. Because the CDR3's place on the DNA is in doubt, the DNA is left out and the CDR3 is given as listed by TCRdb. The chain couples TRBV3-1 (or the pseudogene TRBV3-2) to TRBJ2-7; the table's D call of TRBD2 was not tested on the DNA. Germline assignment: CDR1 LGHDT and CDR2 YNNKEL (reference sequence). Ends included, the CDR3 has 20 residues. The CDR3 loop reads CASSQAARDRYALSVVGVWY.

The chain uses TRBV4-3 and TRBJ2-6, with unresolved D. This CDR3 is built from 14 residues. Germline CDR1 is LGHNA and CDR2 is YSLEER. V was pared by 1 base and J by 4 bases, with 5 bases between. For the CDR3, the DNA is TGCGCCAGCAGCCAAGCTGCGGGGGCCAACGTCCTGACTTTC. Translating gives CASSQAAGANVLTF.

The chain has TRBV7-6 and TRBJ2-7; tentative D call: TRBD2 (5 bases). V was cut by 5 bases and J by 7 bases, with 12 bases left in between. There are 12 residues in the CDR3. Germline assignment: CDR1 SGHVS and CDR2 FNYEAQ. In nucleotides, the CDR3 is TGTGCCAGCAGCCCGTCCCAGCGGGAGCAGTACTTC. It encodes CASSPSQREQYF.

The V gene is TRBV18, the J gene TRBJ2-7; possible D gene TRBD1, 5 bases. V dropped 5 bases and J dropped 1 base, with 6 bases sitting between them. The CDR3 extends over 12 amino acids. In germline, CDR1 is KGHSH, CDR2 LQKENI. CDR3 nucleotide sequence: TGTGCCAGCTCAGACAGTTCCTACGAGCAGTACTTC. The encoded protein is CASSDSSYEQYF.

The chain combines TRBV30 with TRBJ1-1; no definite D call. Germline values: CDR1 GTSNPN, CDR2 SVGIG (reference sequence). Trimming pared 3 bases from V and 6 bases from J, leaving 14 bases between. This CDR3 contains 13 residues. Here the CDR3 reads CAWSGMRSSEAFF. CDR3 bases: TGTGCCTGGAGCGGAATGCGGAGCTCTGAAGCTTTCTTT.

V usage is TRBV19 and J usage is TRBJ1-1; D unclear. The CDR3 is made up of 13 amino acids. CDR1 LNHDA and CDR2 SQIVND come from the germline V gene (reference sequence). With 3 bases removed from V and 2 bases from J, the gap between germline ends came to 7 bases. The CDR3: CASSITVNTEAFF. The CDR3 DNA sequence: TGTGCCAGTAGTATCACAGTAAACACTGAAGCTTTCTTT. Full variable domain (outside the CDR3, taken from reference TRBV19 and TRBJ1-1): DGGITQSPKYLFRKEGQNVTLSCEQNLNHDAMYWYRQDPGQGLRLIYYSQIVNDFQKGDIAEGYSVSREKKESFPLTVTSAQKNPTAFYLCASSITVNTEAFFGQGTRLTVV.

The rearrangement uses TRBV13 and TRBJ2-6; 7 nucleotides align to TRBD2. Germline V gene sequence: CDR1 PRHDT, CDR2 FYEKMQ (reference sequence). J gave up 0 bases and V 5 bases, and 7 bases lay outside the gene matches. The CDR3 loop spans 17 amino acids. CDR3 loop: CASSTSWGGSGANVLTF. The DNA for the CDR3 is TGTGCCAGCAGCACCTCCTGGGGGGGCTCTGGGGCCAACGTCCTGACTTTC.

CDR3 in amino acids: CASSRPGPNEQFF. CDR3 DNA sequence: TGTGCCAGCAGTAGGCCAGGTCCAAATGAGCAGTTCTTC. This chain joins TRBV12-3 or TRBV12-4 and TRBJ2-1; D remains ambiguous. V lost 5 bases and J 7 bases, leaving 12 bases between the germline ends. CDR3 size: 13 residues.

V usage is TRBV12-3 or TRBV12-4 and J usage is TRBJ1-2; possible D gene TRBD1, 5 bases. Deletions cut 3 bases from V and 8 bases from J, with 13 bases between. This CDR3 comprises 13 residues. Written as DNA, the CDR3 is TGTGCCAGCAGTTTGGGGCCTAGCGAGGGCTACACCTTC. Its translation: CASSLGPSEGYTF.

The chain employs TRBV7-8 and TRBJ2-7; 8 bases are a match to TRBD1. Looked up from germline, CDR1 is SGHVS and CDR2 is FQNEAQ. The CDR3 is made up of 15 amino acids. With 3 bases clipped from V and 1 base from J, the junction kept 5 bases outside the gene matches. In nucleotides, the CDR3 is TGTGCCAGCAGCTTCACAGGGGGGTCTTCCTACGAGCAGTACTTC. It encodes CASSFTGGSSYEQYF.

The rearrangement uses TRBV28 and TRBJ1-5; possibly TRBD1 for D (5 bases). This CDR3 comprises 15 residues. V lost 5 bases to trimming and J lost 1 base, with 12 bases between them. Germline-derived CDR1 and CDR2 are MDHEN and SYDVKM. The CDR3 here is CASSREGLSNQPQHF. Written as DNA, the CDR3 is TGTGCCAGCAGTCGGGAGGGGCTGAGCAATCAGCCCCAGCATTTT.

The chain uses TRBV19 and TRBJ1-6; 7 bases line up with TRBD1. V lost 9 bases, J lost 10 bases, and 15 bases stayed unmatched. Germline lookup yields CDR1 LNHDA and CDR2 SQIVND (reference sequence). CDR3 length: 15 amino acids. CDR3 sequence reads: CASVPSTGSMSPLHF. The CDR3 DNA reads as TGTGCCAGCGTACCCTCGACAGGGAGTATGTCACCCCTCCACTTT.

The CDR3 DNA reads TGTGCCAGCAGGAAACTTACGGGTACGCAGTATTTT. It yields the protein CASRKLTGTQYF. The chain recombines TRBV27 with TRBJ2-3, with D uncertain. V was clipped by 6 bases and J by 8 bases, with 12 bases between them. Germline assignment: CDR1 MNHEY and CDR2 SMNVEV (reference sequence). This CDR3 has 12 residues.